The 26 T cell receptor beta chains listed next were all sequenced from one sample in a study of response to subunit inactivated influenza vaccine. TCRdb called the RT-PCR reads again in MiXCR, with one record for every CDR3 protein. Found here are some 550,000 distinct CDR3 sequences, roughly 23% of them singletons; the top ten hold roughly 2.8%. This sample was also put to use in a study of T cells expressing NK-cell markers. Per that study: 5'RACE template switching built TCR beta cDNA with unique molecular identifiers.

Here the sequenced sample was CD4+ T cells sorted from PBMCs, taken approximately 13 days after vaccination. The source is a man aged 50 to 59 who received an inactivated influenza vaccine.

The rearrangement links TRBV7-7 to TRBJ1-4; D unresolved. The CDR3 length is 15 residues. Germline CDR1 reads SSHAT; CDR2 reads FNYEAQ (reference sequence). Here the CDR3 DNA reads TGTGCTAGCGCCAAAACCGATGCAACTAATGAAAAACTGTTTTTT. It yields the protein CASAKTDATNEKLFF.

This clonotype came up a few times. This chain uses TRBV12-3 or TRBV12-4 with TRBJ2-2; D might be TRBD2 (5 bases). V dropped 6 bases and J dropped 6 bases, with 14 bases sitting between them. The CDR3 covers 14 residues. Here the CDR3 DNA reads TGTGCCAGCAGGATCGGGGATTCGTCCGGGGAGCTGTTTTTT. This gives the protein CASRIGDSSGELFF.

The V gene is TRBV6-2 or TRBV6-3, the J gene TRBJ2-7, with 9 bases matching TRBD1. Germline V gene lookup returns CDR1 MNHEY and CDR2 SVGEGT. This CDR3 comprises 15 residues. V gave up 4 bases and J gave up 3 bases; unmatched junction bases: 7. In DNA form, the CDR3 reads TGTGCCAGCAGTTCGCCCCGGACAGGGGACTACGAGCAGTACTTC. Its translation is CASSSPRTGDYEQYF.

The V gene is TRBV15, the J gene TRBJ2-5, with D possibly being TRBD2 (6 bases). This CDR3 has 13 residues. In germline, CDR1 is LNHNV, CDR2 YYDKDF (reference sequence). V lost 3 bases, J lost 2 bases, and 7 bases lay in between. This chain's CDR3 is CATSREGQETQYF. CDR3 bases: TGTGCCACCAGCAGGGAGGGGCAAGAGACCCAGTACTTC.

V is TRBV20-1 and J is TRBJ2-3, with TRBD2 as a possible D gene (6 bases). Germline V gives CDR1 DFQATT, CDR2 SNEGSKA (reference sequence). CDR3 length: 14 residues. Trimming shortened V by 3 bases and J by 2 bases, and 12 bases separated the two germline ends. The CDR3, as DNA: TGCAGTGCTAGTCGTAGCGGCTACACAGATACGCAGTATTTT. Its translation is CSASRSGYTDTQYF.

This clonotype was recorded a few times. The CDR3 reads CASRRASSYEQYF. In DNA form, the CDR3 reads TGTGCCAGCAGAAGAGCTAGCTCCTACGAGCAGTACTTC. The chain joins TRBV7-2 to TRBJ2-7; D not resolved. V was shortened by 6 bases and J by 0 bases, with 9 bases between the two germline ends. There are 13 residues in the CDR3. Per germline, CDR1 SGHTA and CDR2 FQGNSA.

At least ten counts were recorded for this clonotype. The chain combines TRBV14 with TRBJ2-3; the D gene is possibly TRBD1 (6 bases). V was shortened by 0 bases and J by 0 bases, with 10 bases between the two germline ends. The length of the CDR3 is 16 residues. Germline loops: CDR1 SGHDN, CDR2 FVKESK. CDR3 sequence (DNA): TGTGCCAGCAGCCAAGATCGGACAGCGAGCACAGATACGCAGTATTTT. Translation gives CASSQDRTASTDTQYF. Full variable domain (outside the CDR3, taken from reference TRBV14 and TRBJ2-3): EAGVTQFPSHSVIEKGQTVTLRCDPISGHDNLYWYRRVMGKEIKFLLHFVKESKQDESGMPNNRFLAERTGGTYSTLKVQPAELEDSGVYFCASSQDRTASTDTQYFGPGTRLTVL.

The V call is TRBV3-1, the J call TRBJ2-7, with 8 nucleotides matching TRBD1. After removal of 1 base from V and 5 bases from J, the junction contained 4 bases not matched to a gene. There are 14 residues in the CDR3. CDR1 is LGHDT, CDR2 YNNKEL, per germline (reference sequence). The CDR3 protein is CASSQAAGGDEQYF. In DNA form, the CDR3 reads TGTGCCAGCAGCCAAGCGGCAGGGGGCGACGAGCAGTACTTC.

Here the CDR3 reads CASSLDGTDYGYTF. CDR3 nucleotide sequence: TGTGCCAGCAGCTTAGACGGGACAGATTATGGCTACACCTTC. The J gene is TRBJ1-2, the V gene TRBV11-2; 7 nucleotides line up with TRBD1. The ends lost 0 bases at V and 5 bases at J; junction bases unmatched: 3. The germline V gene has CDR1 SGHAT and CDR2 FQNNGV. The CDR3 is 14 residues long.

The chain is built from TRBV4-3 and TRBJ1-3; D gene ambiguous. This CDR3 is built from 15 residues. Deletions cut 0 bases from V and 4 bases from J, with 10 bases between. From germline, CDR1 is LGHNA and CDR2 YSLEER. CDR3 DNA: TGCGCCAGCAGCCAAGACAGGACCGTGGGAAACACCATATATTTT. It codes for CASSQDRTVGNTIYF.

Written as DNA, the CDR3 is TGTGCCAGCAGGTCCCGACTAGCGGGAGACAATGAGCAGTTCTTC. Protein product: CASRSRLAGDNEQFF. The chain is built from TRBV6-1 and TRBJ2-1; 12 bases agree with TRBD2. The length of the CDR3 is 15 residues. Germline values: CDR1 MNHNS, CDR2 SASEGT. The ends lost 6 bases at V and 5 bases at J; junction bases unmatched: 5.

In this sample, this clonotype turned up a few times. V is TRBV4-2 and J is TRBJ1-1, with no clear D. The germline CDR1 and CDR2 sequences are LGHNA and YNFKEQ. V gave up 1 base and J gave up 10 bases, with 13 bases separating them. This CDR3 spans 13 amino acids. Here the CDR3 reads CASSQAADTGAFF. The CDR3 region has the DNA TGTGCCAGCAGCCAAGCCGCAGACACCGGAGCTTTCTTT.

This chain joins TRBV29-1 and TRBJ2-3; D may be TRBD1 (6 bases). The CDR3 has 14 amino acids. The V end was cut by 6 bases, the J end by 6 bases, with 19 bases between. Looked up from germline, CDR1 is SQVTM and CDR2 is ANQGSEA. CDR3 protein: CSVGTERTADTQYF. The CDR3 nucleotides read TGCAGCGTCGGAACCGAGAGGACAGCCGATACGCAGTATTTT.

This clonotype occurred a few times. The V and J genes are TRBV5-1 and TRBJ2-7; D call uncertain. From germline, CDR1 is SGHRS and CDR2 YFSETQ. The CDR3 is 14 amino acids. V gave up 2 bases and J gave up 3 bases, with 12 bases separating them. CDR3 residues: CASSFTDGFYEQYF. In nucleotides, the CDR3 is TGCGCCAGCAGCTTTACAGACGGATTCTACGAGCAGTACTTC.

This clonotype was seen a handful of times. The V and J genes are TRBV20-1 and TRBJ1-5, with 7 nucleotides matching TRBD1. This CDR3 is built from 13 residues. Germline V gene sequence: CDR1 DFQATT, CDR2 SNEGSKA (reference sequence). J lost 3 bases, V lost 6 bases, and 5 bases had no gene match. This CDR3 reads CSAGTAHNQPQHF. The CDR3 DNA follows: TGCAGTGCCGGGACAGCCCACAATCAGCCCCAGCATTTT.

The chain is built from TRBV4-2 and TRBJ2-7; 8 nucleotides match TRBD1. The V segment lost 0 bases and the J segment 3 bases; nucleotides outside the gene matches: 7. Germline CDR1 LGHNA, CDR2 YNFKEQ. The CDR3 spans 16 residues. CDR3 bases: TGTGCCAGCAGCCAAGATTTGGCAGGGGGCAACTACGAGCAGTACTTC. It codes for CASSQDLAGGNYEQYF.

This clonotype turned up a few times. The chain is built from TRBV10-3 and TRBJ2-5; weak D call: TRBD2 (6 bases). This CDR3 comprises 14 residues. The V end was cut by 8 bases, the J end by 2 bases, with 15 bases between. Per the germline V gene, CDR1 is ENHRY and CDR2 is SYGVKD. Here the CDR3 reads CAISSGLPQETQYF. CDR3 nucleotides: TGTGCCATCTCCTCGGGACTTCCACAAGAGACCCAGTACTTC.

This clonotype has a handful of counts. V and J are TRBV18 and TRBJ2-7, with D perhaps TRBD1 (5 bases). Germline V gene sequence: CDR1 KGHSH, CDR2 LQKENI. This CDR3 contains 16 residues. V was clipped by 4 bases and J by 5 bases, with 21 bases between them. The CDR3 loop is CASSLTSPGIVNEQYF. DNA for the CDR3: TGTGCCAGCTCACTAACCTCTCCAGGGATAGTGAACGAGCAGTACTTC.

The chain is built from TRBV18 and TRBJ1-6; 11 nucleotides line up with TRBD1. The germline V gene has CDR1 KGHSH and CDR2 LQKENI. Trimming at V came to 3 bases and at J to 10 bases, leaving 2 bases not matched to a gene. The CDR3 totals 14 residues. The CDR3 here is CASSPGQGGSPLHF. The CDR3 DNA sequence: TGTGCCAGCTCACCGGGACAGGGGGGGTCACCCCTCCACTTT.

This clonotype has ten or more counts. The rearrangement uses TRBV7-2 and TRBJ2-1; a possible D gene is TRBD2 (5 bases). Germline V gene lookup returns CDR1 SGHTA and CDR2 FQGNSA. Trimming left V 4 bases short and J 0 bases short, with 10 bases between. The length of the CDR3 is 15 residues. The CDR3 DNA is TGTGCCAGCAGCTCGGGTGGAGGCTCCTACAATGAGCAGTTCTTC. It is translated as CASSSGGGSYNEQFF.

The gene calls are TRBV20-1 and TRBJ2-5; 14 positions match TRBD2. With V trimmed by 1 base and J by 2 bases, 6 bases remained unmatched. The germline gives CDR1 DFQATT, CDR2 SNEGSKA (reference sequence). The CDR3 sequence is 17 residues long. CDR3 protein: CSARGLAGGPGQETQYF. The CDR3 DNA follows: TGCAGTGCTAGAGGACTAGCGGGAGGGCCCGGTCAAGAGACCCAGTACTTC.

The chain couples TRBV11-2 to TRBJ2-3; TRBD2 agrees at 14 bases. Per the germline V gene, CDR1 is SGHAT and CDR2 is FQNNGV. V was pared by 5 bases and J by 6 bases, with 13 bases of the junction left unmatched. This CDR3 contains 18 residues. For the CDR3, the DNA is TGTGCCAGCAGCATTACCCGACTAGCGGGGGGGCAGGCGGATACGCAGTATTTT. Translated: CASSITRLAGGQADTQYF.

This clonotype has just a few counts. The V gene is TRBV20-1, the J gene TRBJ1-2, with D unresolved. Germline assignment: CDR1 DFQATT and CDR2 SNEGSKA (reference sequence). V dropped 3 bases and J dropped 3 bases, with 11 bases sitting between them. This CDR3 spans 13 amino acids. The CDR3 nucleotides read TGCAGTGCTAGTGAAGGTGGTTACTATGGCTACACCTTC. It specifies CSASEGGYYGYTF.

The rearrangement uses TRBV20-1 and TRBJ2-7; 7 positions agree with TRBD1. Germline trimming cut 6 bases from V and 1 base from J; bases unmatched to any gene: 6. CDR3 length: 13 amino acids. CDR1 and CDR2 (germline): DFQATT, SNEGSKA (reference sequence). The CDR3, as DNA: TGCAGTGCCCGCCGGGACAGTTCCTACGAGCAGTACTTC. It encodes CSARRDSSYEQYF.

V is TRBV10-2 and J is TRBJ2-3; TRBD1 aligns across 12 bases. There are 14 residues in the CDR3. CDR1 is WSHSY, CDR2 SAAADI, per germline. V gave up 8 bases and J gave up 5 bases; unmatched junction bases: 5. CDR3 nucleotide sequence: TGCGCCAGCGGGGACAGGGGGCGAGGAGATACGCAGTATTTT. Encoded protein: CASGDRGRGDTQYF.

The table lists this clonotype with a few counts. The CDR3 loop reads CSATQMSSYNEQFF. For the CDR3, the DNA is TGCAGTGCCACCCAGATGAGCTCCTACAATGAGCAGTTCTTC. The chain recombines TRBV20-1 with TRBJ2-1; no reliable D call. Looked up from germline, CDR1 is DFQATT and CDR2 is SNEGSKA (reference sequence). With 6 bases removed from V and 0 bases from J, the gap between germline ends came to 12 bases. This CDR3 spans 14 amino acids.